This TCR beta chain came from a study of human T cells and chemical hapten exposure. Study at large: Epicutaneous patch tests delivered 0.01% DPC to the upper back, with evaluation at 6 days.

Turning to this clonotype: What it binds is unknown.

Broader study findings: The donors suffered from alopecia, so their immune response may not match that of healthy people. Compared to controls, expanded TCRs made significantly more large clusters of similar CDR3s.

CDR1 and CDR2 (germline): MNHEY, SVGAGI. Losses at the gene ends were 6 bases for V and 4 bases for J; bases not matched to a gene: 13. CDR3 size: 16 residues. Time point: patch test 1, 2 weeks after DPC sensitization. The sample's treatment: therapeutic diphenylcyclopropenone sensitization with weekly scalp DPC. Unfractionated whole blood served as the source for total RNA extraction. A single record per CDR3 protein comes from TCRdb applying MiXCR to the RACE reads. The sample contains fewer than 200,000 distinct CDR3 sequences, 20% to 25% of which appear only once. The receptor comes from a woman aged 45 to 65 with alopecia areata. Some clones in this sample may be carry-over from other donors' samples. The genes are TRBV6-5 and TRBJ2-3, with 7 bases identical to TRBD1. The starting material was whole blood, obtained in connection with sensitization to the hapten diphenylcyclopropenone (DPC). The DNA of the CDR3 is TGTGCCAGCAGGCGAACGCAGGGGGTCGGGTCAGATACGCAGTATTTT. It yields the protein CASRRTQGVGSDTQYF.